The rows below give T cell receptor beta chains drawn from one sample of a study of graft-versus-host responses after intestinal transplantation. Clones were sequenced by immunoSEQ multiplex PCR, and TCRdb holds only the in-frame ones, with some missing. The table has 90,000 to 120,000 clones, about nine tenths seen once. For these TCRs, the target antigens are not known. The specimen comprised unstimulated CD4+ T cells sorted from spleen or lymph node cells, sampled before transplant. The receptors shown here come from a human donor who was the organ donor for an intestinal transplant. Both conserved end residues are part of each CDR3. The D gene is left open where the match is weak. Clone size, where shown, is once, few, many, or a class for clones that have expanded.

>TRBV7-9|TRBJ2-7|.|.
TGTGCCAGCAGCTTAGCGGCAACCTACGAGCAGTACTTC
CASSLAATYEQYF
>TRBV7-8|TRBJ2-1|.|TRBD2
TGTGCCAGCAGCCGGTCAGCGGGAGTGAATGAGCAGTTCTTC
CASSRSAGVNEQFF
>TRBV11-2|TRBJ2-5|.|TRBD2
TGTGCCAGCAGCTGGACTAGCGGGAGAGAGACCCAGTACTTC
CASSWTSGRETQYF
>TRBV2|TRBJ1-2|.|.
TGTGCCAGTTCTTTGGTGGAGGTTTATGGCTACACCTTC
CASSLVEVYGYTF
>TRBV5-5|TRBJ1-5|.|TRBD1
TGTGCCAGCAGCGGGGACAGGTGGGGTCAGCCCCAGCATTTT
CASSGDRWGQPQHF
>TRBV25-1|TRBJ2-1|.|TRBD2
TGTGCCAGCACTGGACTAGCGGGACACAATGAGCAGTTCTTC
CASTGLAGHNEQFF
>TRBV6-1|TRBJ1-2|few|TRBD1
TGTGCCAGCAGTGCGGCGACAGGGGTAGGCTACACCTTC
CASSAATGVGYTF
>TRBV30|TRBJ2-7|.|.
TGTGCCTGGAGGCGGCGGGCCGCCTACGAGCAGTACTTC
CAWRRRAAYEQYF
>TRBV30|TRBJ2-3|.|.
TGTGCCTGGAGCGCTCTAGCCCTCGGCACAGATACGCAGTATTTT
CAWSALALGTDTQYF
>TRBV29-1|TRBJ2-5|.|TRBD2
TGCAGCGTTGAACTCTCTAGCGGCAAAGAGACCCAGTACTTC
CSVELSSGKETQYF
>TRBV7-3|TRBJ2-2|.|TRBD1
TGTGCCAGCAGCCCAGGGACAGGGGGCGCATTACCCGGGGAGCTGTTTTTT
CASSPGTGGALPGELFF
>TRBV19|TRBJ2-4|.|.
TGTGCCAGTACCGCACAGGAAAACATTCAGTACTTC
CASTAQENIQYF
>TRBV2|TRBJ2-7|.|.
TGTGCCAGCGCGACGGATTCGTACGAGCAGTACTTC
CASATDSYEQYF
>TRBV29-1|TRBJ1-2|.|.
TGCAGCGTTTCACAGGTCGACTATGGCTACACCTTC
CSVSQVDYGYTF
>TRBV6-5|TRBJ1-6|.|.
TGTGCCAGCAGACCTCCCCAGGGAAGAAGGTCACCCCTCCACTTT
CASRPPQGRRSPLHF
>TRBV5-6|TRBJ2-1|few|.
TGTGCCAGCAGCGGGGGGCAGCATCCCTACAATGAGCAGTTCTTC
CASSGGQHPYNEQFF
>TRBV19|TRBJ1-1|.|.
TGTGCCAGTAGTATAGGGCACCAGAACACTGAAGCTTTCTTT
CASSIGHQNTEAFF
>TRBV5-1|TRBJ1-4|.|.
TGCGCCAGCAGCCGTACAGGGTCTAATGAAAAACTGTTTTTT
CASSRTGSNEKLFF
>TRBV10-2|TRBJ2-1|.|.
TGCGCCAGCAGTGAGTCGTTCCGGACTGGGGACAATGAGCAGTTCTTC
CASSESFRTGDNEQFF
>TRBV19|TRBJ2-6|.|.
TGTGCCAGTAGTGCACAGGTCTCTGGGGCCAACGTCCTGACTTTC
CASSAQVSGANVLTF
>TRBV11-2|TRBJ1-5|.|.
TGTGCCAGCAGCTTAGAAGGGCCACCTAGCAATCAGCCCCAGCATTTT
CASSLEGPPSNQPQHF
>TRBV28|TRBJ1-3|.|.
TGTGCCAGCACTCTGGACGGGGGCTTTGGAAACACCATATATTTT
CASTLDGGFGNTIYF
>TRBV9|TRBJ1-4|once|.
TGTGCCAGCAGCGTAGATCCCGAGGGGGCTAATGAAAAACTGTTTTTT
CASSVDPEGANEKLFF
>TRBV28|TRBJ2-2|.|TRBD2
TGTGCCAGCAGACCGCAGTCCGGGACTAGGCGGGGGGAGCTGTTTTTT
CASRPQSGTRRGELFF
>TRBV5-4|TRBJ1-4|.|.
TGTGCCAGCAGCTTTGATCGATCCGTGGGGGAAAAACTGTTTTTT
CASSFDRSVGEKLFF
>TRBV7-9|TRBJ1-6|.|.
TGTGCCAGCAGCCCGCCGGGCCCAGGACCCCTCCACTTT
CASSPPGPGPLHF
>TRBV9|TRBJ2-5|.|.
TGTGCCAGCAGCGTAGGGAAGGCGGCCCAAGAGACCCAGTACTTC
CASSVGKAAQETQYF
>TRBV5-1|TRBJ1-1|.|TRBD1
TGCGCCAGCAGCTGGGGGACAGAGAACACTGAAGCTTTCTTT
CASSWGTENTEAFF
>TRBV18|TRBJ2-1|.|TRBD2
TGCGCCAGCTCGGGACTAGCGGGAGGAGACAATGAGCAGTTCTTC
CASSGLAGGDNEQFF
>TRBV11-2|TRBJ2-7|.|.
TGTGCCAGCAGCTTAGAGGGGGCGAGGTCCTACGAGCAGTACTTC
CASSLEGARSYEQYF
>TRBV18|TRBJ2-7|.|.
TGTGCCAGCTCACCACCTCAGTGGGGCGCCTCCTACGAGCAGTACTTC
CASSPPQWGASYEQYF
>TRBV5-1|TRBJ2-1|.|TRBD1
TGCGCCAGCAGCCCGGGACAGTCCTACAATGAGCAGTTCTTC
CASSPGQSYNEQFF
>TRBV6-1|TRBJ2-3|.|TRBD2
TGTGCCAGCAATAGCGGGGGGGCCGGTGCAGATACGCAGTATTTT
CASNSGGAGADTQYF
>TRBV5-1|TRBJ1-6|.|TRBD1
TGCGCCAGCAGCTCGACAGGGGGCGGTAGGTCACCCCTCCACTTT
CASSSTGGGRSPLHF
>TRBV19|TRBJ1-5|.|.
TGTGCCAGTAGTCTGGGGCTGGCAGGGTATCAGCCCCAGCATTTT
CASSLGLAGYQPQHF
>TRBV7-9|TRBJ2-7|.|.
TGTGCCAGCACTTATCCACCGAGCTACGAGCAGTGCTTC
CASTYPPSYEQCF
>TRBV2|TRBJ1-1|.|.
TGTGCCAGCAGTGAAGAACAGGGGAACACTGAAGCTTTCTTT
CASSEEQGNTEAFF
>TRBV28|TRBJ1-3|.|.
TGTGCCAGCAGCCCTGGAAACACCATATATTTT
CASSPGNTIYF
>TRBV5-1|TRBJ2-7|.|.
TGCGCCAGCAGCTTGGGACAAAACTACGAGCAGTACTTC
CASSLGQNYEQYF
>TRBV4-1|TRBJ2-2|.|.
TGCGCCAGCAACGACAAGGCCGGGGCCACCGGGGAGCTGTTTTTT
CASNDKAGATGELFF
>TRBV5-4|TRBJ2-3|.|.
TGTGCCAGCAGCACATATAGCACAGATACGCAGTATTTT
CASSTYSTDTQYF
>TRBV4-1|TRBJ2-2|.|.
TGCGCCAGCAGCCAAGGACGTGGGACGAACACCGGGGAGCTGTTTTTT
CASSQGRGTNTGELFF
>TRBV5-1|TRBJ1-6|.|.
TGCGCCAGCAGCTTGGACGCGGCGGGCAATTCACCCCTCCACTTT
CASSLDAAGNSPLHF
>TRBV5-4|TRBJ2-6|.|TRBD1
TGTGCCAGCAGCGCGGGACAGGGGGCTGGGGCCAACGTCCTGACTTTC
CASSAGQGAGANVLTF
>TRBV7-3|TRBJ1-2|.|TRBD1
TGTGCCAGCAGCTTAACCCACGAGACAGGGGGCGAGTATGGCTACACCTTC
CASSLTHETGGEYGYTF